The clone carrying this T cell receptor (beta chain) occurred a few times. Under the authors' procedure: Amplifying reference gene primers gave estimates of nucleated cell counts. The data were produced by immunoSEQ multiplex PCR, yet TCRdb's version contains in-frame clones alone and is incomplete. Clonal size and the V and J genes are those of that table, whereas D and trimming came from the DNA. This sample carries 150,000 or so clones, around 84% of them seen once, and the ten largest clones take approximately 38%. These data belong to a study of blood T cell repertoires in COVID-19. Study in general: The United States, Italy and Spain were the sources of the acute and convalescent COVID-19 samples. In each case, the material was cDNA or gDNA derived from T cells, B-cell-depleted T cells, or PBMCs.

The CDR3 consists of 13 residues. Germline CDR1 reads MDHEN; CDR2 reads SYDVKM. V lost 7 bases and J lost 7; bases outside the gene matches: 7. Sequencing input: peripheral blood. The rearrangement uses TRBV28 and TRBJ1-5; 7 bases map to TRBD1. The TCR originated in a human donor in a cohort sampled during active COVID-19. CDR3 loop: CASNQGGSQPQHF. CDR3 DNA sequence: TGTGCCAGCAATCAGGGGGGAAGCCAGCCCCAGCATTTT.